The 23 T cell receptor beta chains reported below all come from one sample, sequenced in a study of cytomegalovirus exposure and HLA in healthy donors. TCRdb's copy holds only in-frame clones and misses some; the assay was immunoSEQ multiplex PCR. The sample includes approximately 210,000 clones, about 90% of them seen just once. Sequencing was performed on PBMCs. The receptors originated from a woman under 30 in good health and CMV-seronegative.

V gene TRBV7-9 combines with J gene TRBJ2-7; possibly TRBD2 for D (5 bases). The germline gives CDR1 SEHNR, CDR2 FQNEAQ (reference sequence). The CDR3 sequence is 14 residues long. Trimming pared 5 bases from V and 3 bases from J, leaving 14 bases between. CDR3 DNA: TGTGCCAGCAGCGCCAACGGCGGGCACTACGAGCAGTACTTC. Protein: CASSANGGHYEQYF.

This clone was recorded a few times. The J gene is TRBJ2-7, the V gene TRBV19; D may be TRBD2 (6 bases). Germline V gives CDR1 LNHDA, CDR2 SQIVND (reference sequence). Trimming took off 3 bases at V and 4 bases at J, with 13 bases between the two ends. CDR3 size: 14 residues. The chain's CDR3 is CASSIRGMGYEQYF. In nucleotides, the CDR3 is TGTGCCAGTAGTATTCGGGGGATGGGGTACGAGCAGTACTTC.

The genes are TRBV7-3 and TRBJ2-2; 13 bases fit TRBD2. After removal of 5 bases from V and 6 bases from J, the junction contained 9 bases not matched to a gene. CDR3 length equals 17 residues. Germline CDR1 reads SGHTA; CDR2 reads FQGTGA. The DNA of the CDR3 is TGTGCCAGCAGCCCCCGACTAGCGGGAGGAGGCGCCGGGGAGCTGTTTTTT. Translating gives CASSPRLAGGGAGELFF.

This chain links TRBV2 with TRBJ1-1; no definite D call. V was cut by 7 bases and J by 6 bases, with 12 bases left in between. The CDR3 has 12 amino acids. Germline CDR1 reads SNHLY; CDR2 reads FYNNEI. Here the CDR3 reads CASIYRSPEAFF. The CDR3 DNA reads as TGTGCCAGCATCTACCGATCCCCTGAAGCTTTCTTT.

This chain links TRBV27 with TRBJ2-7; 9 bases fit TRBD2. Germline V CDR1 and CDR2: MNHEY, SMNVEV (reference sequence). V shed 2 bases, J shed 6 bases, and the junction held 5 bases outside the gene matches. The CDR3 has 14 amino acids. The CDR3 protein is CASSLRREGGEQYF. For the CDR3, the DNA is TGTGCCAGCAGTTTACGGCGGGAGGGCGGCGAGCAGTACTTC.

The genes are TRBV10-2 and TRBJ2-1, with D perhaps TRBD2 (5 bases). Germline CDR1 is WSHSY and CDR2 is SAAADI. The V and J ends lost 6 bases and 3 bases respectively, with 15 bases between them. The CDR3 totals 15 residues. The CDR3 reads CASSRLDGIYNEQFF. DNA for the CDR3: TGCGCCAGCAGCCGTCTTGACGGGATCTACAATGAGCAGTTCTTC.

The rearrangement links TRBV7-6 to TRBJ2-7, with D tentatively TRBD1 (6 bases). Germline CDR1 is SGHVS and CDR2 is FNYEAQ. CDR3 length equals 14 residues. Trimming shortened V by 1 base and J by 2 bases, and 9 bases separated the two germline ends. The CDR3, as DNA: TGTGCCAGCAGCTTAGGGGACATCGCCTACGAGCAGTACTTC. Translating gives CASSLGDIAYEQYF.

The J gene is TRBJ1-4, the V gene TRBV27; D may be TRBD1 (5 bases). Germline values: CDR1 MNHEY, CDR2 SMNVEV (reference sequence). V lost 8 bases and J lost 7, with 11 bases in between. The CDR3 is 12 residues long. CDR3 sequence reads: CASRRGGEKLFF. The CDR3 nucleotides read TGTGCCAGCCGGAGGGGAGGTGAAAAACTGTTTTTT.

The V and J genes are TRBV2 and TRBJ1-1; D is uncertain. The V end was cut by 6 bases, the J end by 3 bases, with 11 bases between. CDR3 length: 13 residues. Germline CDR1 and CDR2: SNHLY and FYNNEI. The CDR3 protein is CASSIREDTEAFF. CDR3 nucleotides: TGTGCCAGCAGCATAAGAGAGGACACTGAAGCTTTCTTT.

This chain connects TRBV28 to TRBJ2-1; 9 bases map to TRBD2. This CDR3 is built from 16 residues. Losses at the gene ends were 3 bases for V and 5 bases for J; bases not matched to a gene: 8. Germline CDR1 is MDHEN and CDR2 is SYDVKM. The CDR3 DNA is TGTGCCAGCAGTTTTCCTCTAGCGGGAACCGACAATGAGCAGTTCTTC. It yields the protein CASSFPLAGTDNEQFF.

The V and J genes are TRBV7-6 and TRBJ2-5, with 13 bases fitting TRBD2. Trimming at V came to 8 bases and at J to 5 bases, leaving 14 bases not matched to a gene. This CDR3 has 17 amino acids. Germline CDR1 reads SGHVS; CDR2 reads FNYEAQ. CDR3 coding DNA: TGTGCCAGCCGGCCGGGACTAGCGGGGCTGATGGTTGAGACCCAGTACTTC. Its protein product is CASRPGLAGLMVETQYF.

The sample holds one count of this clone. The rearrangement uses TRBV29-1 and TRBJ2-3; D unresolved. Trimming left V 4 bases short and J 5 bases short, with 10 bases between. Germline CDR1 and CDR2: SQVTM and ANQGSEA. The CDR3 spans 12 residues. The chain's CDR3 is CSVVLAEDTQYF. CDR3 nucleotide sequence: TGCAGCGTTGTGTTAGCAGAAGATACGCAGTATTTT.

The chain combines TRBV25-1 with TRBJ2-5; D is unclear. Germline V gives CDR1 MGHDK, CDR2 SYGVNS. There are 12 residues in the CDR3. The germline V and J ends were trimmed by 8 bases and 5 bases, with 12 bases remaining between them. Here the CDR3 DNA reads TGTGCCAGCGTTCGGGTCCGGGAGACCCAGTACTTC. Encoded protein: CASVRVRETQYF.

The CDR3 DNA sequence: TGTGCCAGCAGCAGGGGACAGCTCCAGGGAGAGACCCAGTACTTC. Translating gives CASSRGQLQGETQYF. The chain joins TRBV5-8 to TRBJ2-5; 7 nucleotides align to TRBD1. CDR1 is SGHTS, CDR2 YDEGEE, per germline. The CDR3 is 15 amino acids. After removal of 4 bases from V and 4 bases from J, the junction contained 10 bases not matched to a gene. The complete variable domain, with remaining parts taken from reference TRBV5-8 and TRBJ2-5, reads EAGVTQSPTHLIKTRGQQATLRCSPISGHTSVYWYQQALGLGLQFLLWYDEGEERNRGNFPPRFSGRQFPNYSSELNVNALELEDSALYLCASSRGQLQGETQYFGPGTRLLVL.

This chain uses TRBV6-1 with TRBJ2-3; TRBD2 agrees at 7 bases. With V trimmed by 0 bases and J by 3 bases, 15 bases remained unmatched. The CDR3 spans 19 residues. CDR1 and CDR2 (germline): MNHNS, SASEGT. In DNA, the CDR3 is TGTGCCAGCAGTGAAGCCACTACGGAGTGGGGGGGTCCAACAGATACGCAGTATTTT. Translated: CASSEATTEWGGPTDTQYF.

This chain uses TRBV4-3 with TRBJ2-7; 10 bases match TRBD2. The germline V gene encodes CDR1 LGHNA and CDR2 YSLEER. V lost 3 bases and J lost 2; bases outside the gene matches: 10. The CDR3 runs 17 residues. This CDR3 is CASSQAPASGGAYEQYF. Written as DNA, the CDR3 is TGCGCCAGCAGCCAGGCACCGGCTAGCGGGGGTGCCTACGAGCAGTACTTC.

This clone was observed a few times. The chain employs TRBV27 and TRBJ1-5; maybe TRBD1 (6 bases). Germline V gives CDR1 MNHEY, CDR2 SMNVEV (reference sequence). This CDR3 contains 15 residues. V was shortened by 5 bases and J by 2 bases, with 13 bases between the two germline ends. The CDR3: CASSPGEGGNQPQHF. The CDR3 bases are TGTGCCAGCAGTCCAGGGGAAGGTGGCAATCAGCCCCAGCATTTT.

This clone was seen only a few times. CDR3 region: CASTSGGRGNTIYF. In nucleotides, the CDR3 is TGTGCCAGCACCTCAGGTGGGAGAGGAAACACCATATATTTT. The chain joins TRBV7-9 to TRBJ1-3; D gene ambiguous. The CDR3 runs to 14 residues. Between the trimmed V and J ends, which lost 7 bases and 4 bases, there was a span of 14 bases. The germline V gene has CDR1 SEHNR and CDR2 FQNEAQ (reference sequence).

This clone was detected only once. The J gene is TRBJ1-3, the V gene TRBV5-3; 12 nucleotides agree with TRBD1. TRBV5-3 is flagged as an ORF with uncertain function. The trim removed 3 bases at V and 0 bases at J, leaving 13 bases unmatched. This CDR3 contains 20 residues. CDR3 nucleotides: TGTGCCAGAAGCTCGCTACCGGGACAGGGGGCAGTCCCCTCTGGAAACACCATATATTTT. Translated: CARSSLPGQGAVPSGNTIYF.

This chain links TRBV9 with TRBJ2-5; tentatively, D is TRBD1 (6 bases). V shed 0 bases and J shed 3 bases, with 9 bases lying between them. The germline CDR1 and CDR2 sequences are SGDLS and YYNGEE. The CDR3 is 14 residues long. Here the CDR3 reads CASSVAPGEETQYF. The CDR3 nucleotides read TGTGCCAGCAGCGTAGCCCCAGGGGAAGAGACCCAGTACTTC.

The J gene is TRBJ2-7, the V gene TRBV27, with D perhaps matching TRBD1 (5 bases). V was clipped by 4 bases and J by 2 bases, with 18 bases between them. The germline gives CDR1 MNHEY, CDR2 SMNVEV (reference sequence). The CDR3 covers 16 residues. The CDR3: CASSWAETDATYEQYF. The CDR3 DNA reads TGTGCCAGCAGTTGGGCCGAGACAGATGCGACCTACGAGCAGTACTTC.

This clone appeared a few times. V is TRBV14 and J is TRBJ1-1, with D uncertain. Trimming shortened V by 1 base and J by 10 bases, and 13 bases separated the two germline ends. The germline CDR1 and CDR2 sequences are SGHDN and FVKESK. This CDR3 has 13 residues. Here the CDR3 reads CASSQVRAPPAFF. The CDR3 DNA follows: TGTGCCAGCAGCCAAGTCCGAGCCCCTCCAGCTTTCTTT.

V usage is TRBV5-1 and J usage is TRBJ1-2, with D possibly being TRBD1 (5 bases). This CDR3 is built from 16 residues. CDR1 and CDR2 (germline): SGHRS, YFSETQ. Trimming cost V 0 bases and J 3 bases, with 15 bases left between them. CDR3 protein: CASSLESQGAYYGYTF. CDR3 nucleotides: TGCGCCAGCAGCTTGGAGTCGCAGGGTGCTTACTATGGCTACACCTTC.